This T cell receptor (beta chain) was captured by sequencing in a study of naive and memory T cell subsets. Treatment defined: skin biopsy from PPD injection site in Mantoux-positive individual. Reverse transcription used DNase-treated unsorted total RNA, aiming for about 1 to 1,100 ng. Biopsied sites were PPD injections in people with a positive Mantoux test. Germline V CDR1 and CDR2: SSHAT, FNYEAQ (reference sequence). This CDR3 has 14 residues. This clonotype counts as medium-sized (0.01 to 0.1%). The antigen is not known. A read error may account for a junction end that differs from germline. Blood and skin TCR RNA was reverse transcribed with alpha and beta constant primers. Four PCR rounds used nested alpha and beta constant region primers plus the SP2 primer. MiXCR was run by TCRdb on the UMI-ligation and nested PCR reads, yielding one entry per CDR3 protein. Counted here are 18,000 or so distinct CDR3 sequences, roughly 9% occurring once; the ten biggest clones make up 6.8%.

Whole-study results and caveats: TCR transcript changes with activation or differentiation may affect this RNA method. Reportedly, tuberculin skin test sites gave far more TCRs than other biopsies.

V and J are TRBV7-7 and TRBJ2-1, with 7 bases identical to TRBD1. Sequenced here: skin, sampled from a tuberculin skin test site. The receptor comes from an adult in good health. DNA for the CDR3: TGTGCTAGCAGCTTAGCAGGGGGACACAATGAGCAGTTCTTC. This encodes CASSLAGGHNEQFF. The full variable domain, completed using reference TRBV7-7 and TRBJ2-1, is GAGVSQSPRYKVTKRGQDVTLRCDPISSHATLYWYQQALGQGPEFLTYFNYEAQPDKSGLPSDRFSAERPEGSISTLTIQRTEQRDSAMYRCASSLAGGHNEQFFGPGTRLTVL.